The sequence of this T cell receptor beta chain was determined in a study of T cells expressing NK-cell markers. Following a re-call of the 5' RACE reads, TCRdb has one entry per CDR3 protein and lacks DNA. Its clone listing holds about 110,000 distinct CDR3 sequences. The sequence came from a woman between 18 and 70 years old in good health. Material for sequencing was blood T cells: a sorted CD56 or NKG2C T cell subset, CD4+ or CD8+ T cells, or bulk PBMC T cells (not recorded which).

This chain's CDR3 is CASSQDRLLTNGGSYLADYGYTF. The rearrangement joins TRBV14 to TRBJ1-2; TCRdb designates TRBD1, a call that cannot be tested without DNA. CDR1 and CDR2 from the germline V gene are SGHDN and FVKESK. The CDR3 is 23 amino acids.